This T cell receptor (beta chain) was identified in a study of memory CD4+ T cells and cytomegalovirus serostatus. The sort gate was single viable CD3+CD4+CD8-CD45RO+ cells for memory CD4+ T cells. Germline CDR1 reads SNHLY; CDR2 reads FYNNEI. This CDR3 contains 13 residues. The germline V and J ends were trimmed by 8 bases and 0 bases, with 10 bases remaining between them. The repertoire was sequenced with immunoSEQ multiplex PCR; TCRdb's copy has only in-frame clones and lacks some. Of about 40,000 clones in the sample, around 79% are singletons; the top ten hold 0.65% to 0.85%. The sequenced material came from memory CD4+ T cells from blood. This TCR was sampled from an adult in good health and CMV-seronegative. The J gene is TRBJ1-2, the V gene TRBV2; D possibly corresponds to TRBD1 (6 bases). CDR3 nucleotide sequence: TGTGCCAGCGGGGGGCAAGCTAACTATGGCTACACCTTC. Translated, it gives CASGGQANYGYTF.